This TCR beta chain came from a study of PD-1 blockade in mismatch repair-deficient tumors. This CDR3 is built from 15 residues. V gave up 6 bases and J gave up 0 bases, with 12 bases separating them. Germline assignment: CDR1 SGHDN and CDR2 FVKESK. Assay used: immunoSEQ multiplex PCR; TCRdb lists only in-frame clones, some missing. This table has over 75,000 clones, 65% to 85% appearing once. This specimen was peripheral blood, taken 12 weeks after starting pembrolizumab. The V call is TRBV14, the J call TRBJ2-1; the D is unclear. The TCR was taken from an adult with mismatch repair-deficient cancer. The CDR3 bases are TGTGCCAGCAGGTCGGGCGAGACCTCCTACAATGAGCAGTTCTTC. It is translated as CASRSGETSYNEQFF.